This entry lists 26 T cell receptor beta chains sequenced from one sample in a study of OX40 agonist ivuxolimab in advanced cancers. Sequenced by immunoSEQ multiplex PCR; TCRdb stores in-frame clones only, minus some. The top ten clones hold around 0.3% of a sample with over 70,000 clones, roughly 84% of them seen once. Sequenced material: CD4+ or CD8+ T cells sorted from blood, taken in a trial of the OX40 agonist ivuxolimab. The receptors were sampled from an adult with an advanced solid tumor such as melanoma, head and neck, liver or kidney cancer.

The chain employs TRBV27 and TRBJ1-3; tentative D call: TRBD1 (5 bases). This CDR3 has 18 amino acids. V was shortened by 5 bases and J by 1 base, with 21 bases between the two germline ends. Germline values: CDR1 MNHEY, CDR2 SMNVEV (reference sequence). CDR3 DNA sequence: TGTGCCAGCAGTGCCACCCCGGGGCAGATCTTTTCTGGAAACACCATATATTTT. It specifies CASSATPGQIFSGNTIYF.

As for this clone: One end of the junction does not line up with germline, which may come from a read error. V and J are TRBV2 and TRBJ1-2; 7 bases align to TRBD1. From germline, CDR1 is SNHLY and CDR2 FYNNEI. The CDR3 covers 13 residues. DNA for the CDR3: TGTGCCAGCAGGGAAGACAGGGAGAAGGGCTACACCTTC. Translation: CASREDREKGYTF.

This chain uses TRBV11-1 with TRBJ2-7; 7 nucleotides align to TRBD2. Germline CDR1 reads SGHAT; CDR2 reads FQDESV (reference sequence). This CDR3 spans 16 amino acids. After removal of 4 bases from V and 2 bases from J, the junction contained 11 bases not matched to a gene. CDR3 protein: CASSSKWGGLPYEQYF. CDR3 in DNA: TGTGCCAGCAGCTCCAAATGGGGGGGTCTCCCCTACGAGCAGTACTTC.

V is TRBV6-5 and J is TRBJ1-6, with D perhaps matching TRBD1 (6 bases). This CDR3 is built from 13 residues. Germline CDR1 and CDR2: MNHEY and SVGAGI. Trimming pared 5 bases from V and 10 bases from J, leaving 12 bases between. CDR3 bases: TGTGCCAGCAGTGTGGGACATGACTCACCCCTCCACTTT. Encoded protein: CASSVGHDSPLHF.

The chain has TRBV5-1 and TRBJ2-3; maybe TRBD1 (7 bases). From germline, CDR1 is SGHRS and CDR2 YFSETQ. CDR3 size: 18 residues. Trimming pared 5 bases from V and 2 bases from J, leaving 24 bases between. The CDR3 is CASRRGTAGGEYTDTQYF. The CDR3 DNA sequence: TGCGCCAGCAGACGGGGGACAGCCGGCGGGGAATACACAGATACGCAGTATTTT.

The V call is TRBV2, the J call TRBJ1-6; D perhaps matches TRBD1 (5 bases). The germline CDR1 and CDR2 sequences are SNHLY and FYNNEI. V lost 0 bases to trimming and J lost 3 bases, with 12 bases between them. The CDR3 runs 17 residues. The CDR3 nucleotides read TGTGCCAGCAGTGAAGCGGGGCGGGGAAGCTATAATTCACCCCTCCACTTT. Translation: CASSEAGRGSYNSPLHF.

This chain uses TRBV5-1 with TRBJ2-7; D is perhaps TRBD1 or TRBD2 (6 bases each). The CDR3 length is 14 residues. Germline V gene sequence: CDR1 SGHRS, CDR2 YFSETQ. V was clipped by 4 bases and J by 4 bases, with 15 bases between them. CDR3 nucleotide sequence: TGCGCCAGCAGCGTAAACAGGGAGGTGTACGAGCAGTACTTC. Translation gives CASSVNREVYEQYF.

V gene TRBV7-2 combines with J gene TRBJ1-6, with a possible D match to TRBD1 (6 bases). The V gene's germline CDR1 is SGHTA and CDR2 FQGNSA. The CDR3 consists of 17 residues. V was clipped by 7 bases and J by 0 bases, with 16 bases between them. CDR3 protein: CASTPDTGSSYNSPLHF. DNA of the CDR3: TGTGCCAGCACTCCAGACACAGGGAGCTCCTATAATTCACCCCTCCACTTT.

The rearrangement links TRBV29-1 to TRBJ1-4, with TRBD1 as a possible D gene (5 bases). CDR1 SQVTM and CDR2 ANQGSEA come from the germline V gene. This CDR3 has 15 amino acids. The V and J ends lost 4 bases and 7 bases respectively, with 19 bases between them. In DNA, the CDR3 is TGCAGCGTTGTCGGGGATGGGGGGAAGAGTGAAAAACTGTTTTTT. Residues: CSVVGDGGKSEKLFF.

V is TRBV30 and J is TRBJ1-3; D possibly corresponds to TRBD1 (5 bases). The ends were cut back, 3 bases at V and 4 bases at J, with 16 bases in the middle. In germline, CDR1 is GTSNPN, CDR2 SVGIG (reference sequence). The CDR3 extends over 15 amino acids. The CDR3 coding sequence is TGTGCCTGGAGGAGGGGAGGGGTCTCAGGAAACACCATATATTTT. It translates to CAWRRGGVSGNTIYF. The full variable domain, its missing parts supplied by reference TRBV30 and TRBJ1-3, is SQTIHQWPATLVQPVGSPLSLECTVEGTSNPNLYWYRQAAGRGLQLLFYSVGIGQISSEVPQNLSASRPQDRQFILSSKKLLLSDSGFYLCAWRRGGVSGNTIYFGEGSWLTVV.

V usage is TRBV15 and J usage is TRBJ2-5; no clear D. The CDR3 covers 15 residues. Trimming cost V 0 bases and J 5 bases, with 13 bases left between them. In germline, CDR1 is LNHNV, CDR2 YYDKDF (reference sequence). CDR3 region: CATSRDGQKGETQYF. The CDR3 DNA is TGTGCCACCAGCAGAGATGGGCAAAAAGGGGAGACCCAGTACTTC.

V and J are TRBV7-9 and TRBJ2-5; D is unclear. Germline V gene sequence: CDR1 SEHNR, CDR2 FQNEAQ (reference sequence). V gave up 1 base and J gave up 1 base, with 7 bases separating them. This CDR3 comprises 14 residues. The DNA of the CDR3 is TGTGCCAGCAGCTTAGGGGTAACCCAAGAGACCCAGTACTTC. It codes for CASSLGVTQETQYF.

The genes are TRBV19 and TRBJ1-3, with D unclear. Looked up from germline, CDR1 is LNHDA and CDR2 is SQIVND (reference sequence). Trimming left V 9 bases short and J 1 base short, with 13 bases between. The CDR3 totals 14 residues. Written as DNA, the CDR3 is TGTGCCAGCGCCTTCCCAGGTTCTGGAAACACCATATATTTT. As protein: CASAFPGSGNTIYF.

V and J are TRBV6-5 and TRBJ1-5; tentatively, D is TRBD1 (5 bases). Germline lookup yields CDR1 MNHEY and CDR2 SVGAGI. The V and J ends lost 10 bases and 3 bases respectively, with 13 bases between them. CDR3 length: 13 amino acids. CDR3 sequence: CATGTGDNQPQHF. The CDR3 nucleotides are TGTGCCACGGGGACGGGGGACAATCAGCCCCAGCATTTT.

This clone was observed a single time. The gene calls are TRBV10-3 and TRBJ2-5; D assignment may be TRBD1 or TRBD2 (6 bases each). This CDR3 is built from 16 residues. V dropped 5 bases and J dropped 5 bases, with 21 bases sitting between them. The V gene's germline CDR1 is ENHRY and CDR2 SYGVKD. The DNA of the CDR3 is TGTGCCATCAGTTCCCGGGAGAGCGGAGGGGGGGAGACCCAGTACTTC. Encoded protein: CAISSRESGGGETQYF.

The chain recombines TRBV10-3 with TRBJ1-4; TRBD1 aligns across 11 bases. The germline V gene has CDR1 ENHRY and CDR2 SYGVKD. The CDR3 is 15 amino acids. Trimming cost V 6 bases and J 6 bases; bases outside gene matches: 6. CDR3 loop: CAISSGQGAYEKLFF. DNA for the CDR3: TGTGCCATCAGCTCCGGACAGGGGGCGTATGAAAAACTGTTTTTT.

The CDR3 region is CASSPRVGPFSGANVLTF. The CDR3 DNA is TGTGCCAGCAGCCCCCGGGTCGGCCCCTTCTCTGGGGCCAACGTCCTGACTTTC. The gene calls are TRBV11-1 and TRBJ2-6; no definite D call. V dropped 5 bases and J dropped 0 bases, with 17 bases sitting between them. Germline CDR1 SGHAT, CDR2 FQDESV (reference sequence). This CDR3 has 18 residues.

This clone was recorded once. The CDR3, as DNA: TGTGCCAGCAGCTTGGTCAGGGCCGTCGGCTACACCTTC. It specifies CASSLVRAVGYTF. This chain joins TRBV11-2 and TRBJ1-2; D might be TRBD1 (5 bases). Trimming cost V 3 bases and J 8 bases, with 13 bases left between them. The length of the CDR3 is 13 residues. Looked up from germline, CDR1 is SGHAT and CDR2 is FQNNGV.

The chain is built from TRBV25-1 and TRBJ2-7; 9 bases align to TRBD1. Trimming took 3 bases from V and 4 from J; bases not matched to a gene: 7. The germline gives CDR1 MGHDK, CDR2 SYGVNS. This CDR3 comprises 15 residues. CDR3 in amino acids: CASSDPPGQGYEQYF. In DNA, the CDR3 is TGTGCCAGCAGTGACCCCCCGGGACAGGGTTACGAGCAGTACTTC.

V usage is TRBV14 and J usage is TRBJ1-4; possible D gene TRBD1, 6 bases. This CDR3 region has 15 residues. CDR1 SGHDN and CDR2 FVKESK come from the germline V gene. V was cut by 2 bases and J by 5 bases, with 12 bases left in between. CDR3 nucleotides: TGTGCCAGCAGCCAACTCCTCGGGGGCAATGAAAAACTGTTTTTT. Protein product: CASSQLLGGNEKLFF.

Here the CDR3 reads CASSLGTSGHNEQFF. The DNA of the CDR3 is TGTGCCAGCAGCTTAGGGACTAGCGGCCACAATGAGCAGTTCTTC. V is TRBV7-9 and J is TRBJ2-1; 10 bases map to TRBD2. The CDR3 contains 15 residues. Per the germline V gene, CDR1 is SEHNR and CDR2 is FQNEAQ (reference sequence). The V segment lost 1 base and the J segment 5 bases; nucleotides outside the gene matches: 2.

This sequence joins TRBV5-1 and TRBJ1-6; D possibly corresponds to TRBD1 (5 bases). Deletions cut 4 bases from V and 7 bases from J, with 9 bases between. Germline CDR1 is SGHRS and CDR2 is YFSETQ. The CDR3 is made up of 13 amino acids. CDR3 residues: CASSNGGNSPLHF. CDR3 coding DNA: TGCGCCAGCAGCAATGGGGGGAATTCACCCCTCCACTTT. The complete variable domain, with remaining parts taken from reference TRBV5-1 and TRBJ1-6, reads KAGVTQTPRYLIKTRGQQVTLSCSPISGHRSVSWYQQTPGQGLQFLFEYFSETQRNKGNFPGRFSGRQFSNSRSEMNVSTLELGDSALYLCASSNGGNSPLHFGNGTRLTVT.

The CDR3 reads CASTRVGQSSGYTF. CDR3 in DNA: TGTGCCAGCACCAGGGTGGGACAGTCTAGTGGCTACACCTTC. J is TRBJ1-2 and V is TRBV28; 7 nucleotides align to TRBD1. The CDR3 extends over 14 amino acids. Trimming removed 7 bases from V and 7 bases from J; junction bases left unmatched: 12. Germline CDR1 and CDR2: MDHEN and SYDVKM.

The gene calls are TRBV27 and TRBJ1-1, with 7 positions matching TRBD1. This CDR3 region has 14 residues. Germline V gene lookup returns CDR1 MNHEY and CDR2 SMNVEV (reference sequence). V trimming: 5 bases; J trimming: 7 bases; junction bases outside the gene matches: 10. CDR3 region: CASSRAGGGIEAFF. CDR3 nucleotides: TGTGCCAGCAGTCGGGCAGGGGGAGGCATTGAAGCTTTCTTT.

This chain connects TRBV6-1 to TRBJ1-1; D not certain. Germline CDR1 and CDR2: MNHNS and SASEGT. The CDR3 is made up of 12 amino acids. Trimming cost V 11 bases and J 4 bases, with 14 bases left between them. The CDR3 bases are TGTGCCGTCCAACTGGTATTCACTGAAGCTTTCTTT. Translating it yields CAVQLVFTEAFF.

The chain recombines TRBV6-1 with TRBJ1-1, with 7 bases lining up with TRBD1. This CDR3 is 15 amino acids long. The germline CDR1 and CDR2 sequences are MNHNS and SASEGT. Trimming took 3 bases from V and 1 from J; bases not matched to a gene: 5. CDR3 bases: TGTGCCAGCAGTGAGAGGGGACAGAGGAACACTGAAGCTTTCTTT. It is translated as CASSERGQRNTEAFF.